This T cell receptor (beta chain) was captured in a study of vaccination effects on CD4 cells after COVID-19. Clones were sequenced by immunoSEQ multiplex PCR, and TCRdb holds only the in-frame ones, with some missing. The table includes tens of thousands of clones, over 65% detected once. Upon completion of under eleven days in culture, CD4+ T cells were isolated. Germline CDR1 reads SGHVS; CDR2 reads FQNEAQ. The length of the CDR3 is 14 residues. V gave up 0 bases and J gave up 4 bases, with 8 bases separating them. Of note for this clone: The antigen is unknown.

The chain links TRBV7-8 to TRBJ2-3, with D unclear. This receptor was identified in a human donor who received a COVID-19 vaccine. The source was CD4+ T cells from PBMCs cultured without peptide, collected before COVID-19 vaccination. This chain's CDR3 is CASSLAPAADTQYF. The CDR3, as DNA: TGTGCCAGCAGCTTAGCCCCAGCCGCAGATACGCAGTATTTT.